These 5 T cell receptor beta chains originate from one sample sequenced in a study of CD8 T cells in Susac syndrome. It was with random hexamers that roughly 0.45 to 1 ug RNA was reverse transcribed. One entry per CDR3 protein results from TCRdb running MiXCR on the immunoSEQ multiplex PCR reads. The table records fewer than 80,000 distinct CDR3 sequences, about 94% of them present only once. Sequenced sample: CD8+ T cells from PBMCs. Receptors were obtained from a human donor with multiple sclerosis.

This clonotype was counted a single time. Germline and junction disagree at one end, which may indicate a read error. The rearrangement joins TRBV15 to TRBJ2-7, with D perhaps TRBD2 (6 bases). Germline CDR1 is LNHNV and CDR2 is YYDKDF (reference sequence). This CDR3 is 14 amino acids long. The CDR3 spells CATSPSGDSHEQYF. CDR3 DNA sequence: TGTGCCACCAGCCCTTCGGGGGACTCCCACGAGCAGTACTTC. Based on the CDR3 plus reference TRBV15 and TRBJ2-7, the full variable domain is DAMVIQNPRYQVTQFGKPVTLSCSQTLNHNVMYWYQQKSSQAPKLLFHYYDKDFNNEADTPDNFQSRRPNTSFCFLDIRSPGLGDTAMYLCATSPSGDSHEQYFGPGTRLTVT.

The chain has TRBV29-1 and TRBJ1-2; unclear D gene. The V and J ends lost 1 base and 2 bases respectively, with 8 bases between them. Germline V gives CDR1 SQVTM, CDR2 ANQGSEA. The CDR3 runs to 13 residues. DNA for the CDR3: TGCAGCGTTGAAGGTATCAGCAACTATGGCTACACCTTC. Protein sequence: CSVEGISNYGYTF.

The genes are TRBV7-9 and TRBJ1-1; maybe TRBD1 (5 bases). Trimming took 8 bases from V and 0 from J, leaving 10 bases between them. CDR1 SEHNR and CDR2 FQNEAQ come from the germline V gene (reference sequence). CDR3 length equals 13 residues. The chain's CDR3 is CASERQLNTEAFF. CDR3 nucleotides: TGTGCCAGCGAACGACAGCTGAACACTGAAGCTTTCTTT.

The chain recombines TRBV28 with TRBJ2-5; 12 bases line up with TRBD2. Germline CDR1 MDHEN, CDR2 SYDVKM. J lost 2 bases, V lost 3 bases, and 7 bases had no gene match. The CDR3 length is 17 residues. CDR3 DNA: TGTGCCAGCAGTTTCGAGCTAGCGGGGGGGGTTCAAGAGACCCAGTACTTC. Amino acids: CASSFELAGGVQETQYF.

This clonotype has more than one count but fewer than ten. V and J are TRBV7-9 and TRBJ1-1; D is uncertain. Per germline, CDR1 SEHNR and CDR2 FQNEAQ (reference sequence). With 3 bases removed from V and 5 bases from J, the gap between germline ends came to 7 bases. The CDR3 extends over 12 amino acids. The CDR3 DNA follows: TGTGCCAGCAGCTTTCGGGAGACTGAAGCTTTCTTT. Its protein product is CASSFRETEAFF.